This is a list of T cell receptor beta chains from one sample in a study of blood T cell repertoires in COVID-19. Some clones are missing from TCRdb's copy, which holds only in-frame ones; the method was immunoSEQ multiplex PCR. The sample gives roughly 200,000 clones, roughly nine tenths of which show up once; 10% is in the top ten. Material: peripheral blood. These receptors all stem from a woman aged 50 to 60 with COVID-19, enrolled during active disease. Each CDR3 is given with its conserved first and last residue. The D gene is left open where the match is weak. Only part of the rows carry a size: once, few, many, or a class if the clone is expanded.

D: NA
size: NA
V: TRBV6-2/TRBV6-3
J: TRBJ2-1
length: 12
CDR3: CASSQPLAEQFF
DNA: TGTGCCAGCAGCCAGCCCCTAGCGGAGCAGTTCTTC

D: NA
size: NA
V: TRBV5-1
J: TRBJ1-1
length: 15
CDR3: CASSTRQAGNTEAFF
DNA: TGCGCCAGCAGCACACGACAGGCCGGGAACACTGAAGCTTTCTTT

D: NA
size: NA
V: TRBV5-1
J: TRBJ2-5
length: 14
CDR3: CASSLAKQAETQYF
DNA: TGCGCCAGCAGCTTGGCCAAGCAAGCGGAGACCCAGTACTTC

D: TRBD2
size: NA
V: TRBV2
J: TRBJ2-3
length: 15
CDR3: CAGSGGVLSTDTQYF
DNA: TGTGCCGGTAGCGGGGGTGTACTTAGCACAGATACGCAGTATTTT

D: NA
size: NA
V: TRBV10-3
J: TRBJ1-3
length: 16
CDR3: CAISGGQQHSGNTIYF
DNA: TGTGCCATCAGTGGGGGCCAACAGCACTCTGGAAACACCATATATTTT

D: TRBD1
size: once
V: TRBV5-1
J: TRBJ1-4
length: 14
CDR3: CASSLGQGGEKLFF
DNA: TGCGCCAGCAGCTTGGGGCAGGGGGGAGAAAAACTGTTTTTT

D: TRBD2
size: NA
V: TRBV9
J: TRBJ2-1
length: 16
CDR3: CASSPNMAGGKNEQFF
DNA: TGTGCCAGCAGCCCAAATATGGCGGGGGGTAAAAATGAGCAGTTCTTC

D: TRBD2
size: NA
V: TRBV14
J: TRBJ2-3
length: 21
CDR3: CASSRRPPGTSGGTSTDTQYF
DNA: TGTGCCAGCAGCCGACGCCCGCCCGGGACTAGCGGGGGGACTAGCACAGATACGCAGTATTTT

D: TRBD1
size: NA
V: TRBV25-1
J: TRBJ1-3
length: 16
CDR3: CASRAPGGSFGNTIYF
DNA: TGTGCCAGCAGGGCGCCAGGGGGGTCATTCGGAAACACCATATATTTT

D: TRBD1
size: NA
V: TRBV5-1
J: TRBJ1-2
length: 20
CDR3: CASSSYNRRDRRGPSYGYTF
DNA: TGCGCCAGCAGCTCATATAATCGCCGGGACAGAAGAGGGCCGTCCTATGGCTACACCTTC

D: NA
size: NA
V: TRBV3-1/TRBV3-2
J: TRBJ2-4
length: 13
CDR3: CASSFLAKNIQYF
DNA: TGTGCCAGCAGCTTCCTAGCCAAAAACATTCAGTACTTC

D: NA
size: NA
V: TRBV18
J: TRBJ1-2
length: 13
CDR3: CASSPDRSGGYTF
DNA: TGTGCCAGCTCACCCGACAGGAGCGGTGGCTACACCTTC

D: TRBD1
size: NA
V: TRBV6-2/TRBV6-3
J: TRBJ2-7
length: 14
CDR3: CASSRQGARYEQYF
DNA: TGTGCCAGCAGCCGACAGGGGGCAAGGTACGAGCAGTACTTC